The 2 T cell receptor beta chains given below trace back to one sample, sequenced in a study of CD8+ T cells in alopecia areata. Once RNA had been extracted, it was reverse transcribed into cDNA to act as the sequencing template. Produced via immunoSEQ multiplex PCR; TCRdb's table is partial and in-frame only. This sample yields about 220,000 clones, of which less than 75% are seen a single time; around 1.4% belongs to the top ten. Regarding treatment: oral pan-JAK inhibitor, 5-10 mg twice daily. The sequenced sample was CD4+ T cells sorted from blood, obtained at week 4, from a patient treated with tofacitinib. The receptors shown here come from a human donor with alopecia areata.

This clone has just a few counts. This sequence joins TRBV5-6 and TRBJ2-4; D perhaps matches TRBD2 (5 bases). The V and J ends lost 4 bases and 1 base respectively, with 9 bases between them. CDR1 and CDR2 from the germline V gene are SGHDT and YYEEEE. The CDR3 totals 14 residues. CDR3 DNA: TGTGCCAGCAGCCTGGGAGCTGCCAAAAACATTCAGTACTTC. Amino acid sequence: CASSLGAAKNIQYF.

The chain couples TRBV19 to TRBJ1-2; TRBD1 might be the D (5 bases). CDR3 length: 13 residues. Germline V gene data show CDR1 as LNHDA and CDR2 as SQIVND (reference sequence). The ends were cut back, 3 bases at V and 4 bases at J, with 9 bases in the middle. Here the CDR3 DNA reads TGTGCCAGTAGTATCAGGGATGGCTATGGCTACACCTTC. Translated: CASSIRDGYGYTF.